The rows below give T cell receptor beta chains drawn from one sample of a study of cytomegalovirus exposure and HLA in healthy donors. The data were produced by immunoSEQ multiplex PCR, yet TCRdb's version contains in-frame clones alone and is incomplete. This sample carries under 250,000 clones, approximately 84% of them seen once, and the ten largest clones take approximately 0.24%. The material sequenced was PBMCs. The receptors were gathered from a girl aged 2 to 10 in good health and CMV-seronegative. CDR3s include the opening cysteine and the closing phenylalanine or tryptophan. D genes are given only for firm matches. Size tells how often a clone was seen (once, few, many) or the class of an expanded clone, and some rows leave it out.

v_call: TRBV27
d_call: TRBD1
clone_size: .
j_call: TRBJ1-2
cdr3_nt: TGTGCCAGCAGTCCGGGACAGGGGGCCAGAGGCTACACCTTC
cdr3_aa: CASSPGQGARGYTF

v_call: TRBV11-1
d_call: .
clone_size: .
j_call: TRBJ1-6
cdr3_nt: TGTGCCAGCAGCCCGTGGGGAGGCCGGACGAATTCACCCCTCCACTTT
cdr3_aa: CASSPWGGRTNSPLHF

v_call: TRBV20-1
d_call: TRBD1
clone_size: few
j_call: TRBJ2-5
cdr3_nt: TGCAGTAGACAGGGCTGGGAGACCCAGTACTTC
cdr3_aa: CSRQGWETQYF

v_call: TRBV6-4
d_call: TRBD1
clone_size: .
j_call: TRBJ1-2
cdr3_nt: TGTGCCAGCAGAGGACAGGGACGCTACACCTTC
cdr3_aa: CASRGQGRYTF

v_call: TRBV5-1
d_call: TRBD1
clone_size: .
j_call: TRBJ2-2
cdr3_nt: TGCGCCAGCAGCCAGGACAGGGGGCGGTCCGGGGAGCTGTTTTTT
cdr3_aa: CASSQDRGRSGELFF

v_call: TRBV6-6
d_call: TRBD1
clone_size: .
j_call: TRBJ2-7
cdr3_nt: TGTGCCAGCAGTCCTCAGGGGGACGAGCAGTACTTC
cdr3_aa: CASSPQGDEQYF

v_call: TRBV2
d_call: TRBD2
clone_size: few
j_call: TRBJ2-3
cdr3_nt: TGTGCCAGCAGTCTTATAGCGGGGGGGCTATCAGATACGCAGTATTTT
cdr3_aa: CASSLIAGGLSDTQYF

v_call: TRBV7-9
d_call: TRBD1
clone_size: .
j_call: TRBJ1-1
cdr3_nt: TGTGCCAGCAGCTCCGGGACAGCTGAAGCTTTCTTT
cdr3_aa: CASSSGTAEAFF

v_call: TRBV5-6
d_call: TRBD2
clone_size: .
j_call: TRBJ2-1
cdr3_nt: TGTGCCAGCAGCTTGGGAGCGGGGGGGTACAATGAGCAGTTCTTC
cdr3_aa: CASSLGAGGYNEQFF

v_call: TRBV7-3
d_call: TRBD2
clone_size: .
j_call: TRBJ2-1
cdr3_nt: TGTGCCAGCAGCCGTACAACTCTAGCGGGGGGGAAAGATGAGCAGTTCTTC
cdr3_aa: CASSRTTLAGGKDEQFF

v_call: TRBV7-9
d_call: TRBD2
clone_size: .
j_call: TRBJ2-4
cdr3_nt: TGTGCCAGCAGCGCGACTAGCGGGGGATTAGCCAAAAACATTCAGTACTTC
cdr3_aa: CASSATSGGLAKNIQYF

v_call: TRBV5-5
d_call: .
clone_size: .
j_call: TRBJ2-5
cdr3_nt: TGTGCCAGCAGCTTTCCCAGGGGTCAAGAGACCCAGTACTTC
cdr3_aa: CASSFPRGQETQYF

v_call: TRBV6-1
d_call: .
clone_size: .
j_call: TRBJ2-2
cdr3_nt: TGTGCCAGCAGTGACCAGTCGACAGCCAGGGGAACCGGGGAGCTGTTTTTT
cdr3_aa: CASSDQSTARGTGELFF

v_call: TRBV11-2
d_call: TRBD1
clone_size: .
j_call: TRBJ1-3
cdr3_nt: TGTGCCAGCGGCACAGGGGTTAGCAGAAACACCATATATTTT
cdr3_aa: CASGTGVSRNTIYF

v_call: TRBV9
d_call: .
clone_size: .
j_call: TRBJ1-3
cdr3_nt: TGTGCCAGCAGCGCCCCAAACTCTGGAAACACCATATATTTT
cdr3_aa: CASSAPNSGNTIYF

v_call: TRBV7-6
d_call: .
clone_size: .
j_call: TRBJ2-7
cdr3_nt: TGTGCCAGCAGCCCATCCCAGGGGATCTACGAGCAGTACTTC
cdr3_aa: CASSPSQGIYEQYF

v_call: TRBV5-1
d_call: .
clone_size: few
j_call: TRBJ2-7
cdr3_nt: TGCGCCAGCAGCTTGGATGAGGGCTCCTACGAGCAGTACTTC
cdr3_aa: CASSLDEGSYEQYF

v_call: TRBV5-1
d_call: TRBD1
clone_size: once
j_call: TRBJ2-7
cdr3_nt: TGCGCCAGCAGCTCCGCCGGGACAGGGTTACCCTACGAGCAGTACTTC
cdr3_aa: CASSSAGTGLPYEQYF

v_call: TRBV6-5
d_call: .
clone_size: .
j_call: TRBJ1-1
cdr3_nt: TGTGCCAGCAGTTCACCAGGGTGGAACACTGAAGCTTTCTTT
cdr3_aa: CASSSPGWNTEAFF

v_call: TRBV19
d_call: TRBD1
clone_size: .
j_call: TRBJ1-1
cdr3_nt: TGTGCCAGTAGTCTAGGACAGGGGCGTACTGAAGCTTTCTTT
cdr3_aa: CASSLGQGRTEAFF

v_call: TRBV5-4
d_call: .
clone_size: once
j_call: TRBJ2-3
cdr3_nt: TGTGCCAGCAACGACGGGGGGCTAAAGGGGACAGATACGCAGTATTTT
cdr3_aa: CASNDGGLKGTDTQYF

v_call: TRBV6-6
d_call: .
clone_size: .
j_call: TRBJ1-4
cdr3_nt: TGTGCCAGCAGACCTAGAGGGACAACTAATGAAAAACTGTTTTTT
cdr3_aa: CASRPRGTTNEKLFF

v_call: TRBV2
d_call: .
clone_size: .
j_call: TRBJ2-7
cdr3_nt: TGTGCCAGCATGAGGGCTGTACGAGGGAGCGAGCAGTACTTC
cdr3_aa: CASMRAVRGSEQYF

v_call: TRBV5-6
d_call: .
clone_size: .
j_call: TRBJ2-5
cdr3_nt: TGTGCCAGCAGCTTTTACAGGGAGCCAACACTCCAAGAGACCCAGTACTTC
cdr3_aa: CASSFYREPTLQETQYF

v_call: TRBV15
d_call: TRBD1
clone_size: .
j_call: TRBJ2-1
cdr3_nt: TGTGCCACCAGCAGAGGAGCGGCAGGGGGTCCCTCCTACAATGAGCAGTTCTTC
cdr3_aa: CATSRGAAGGPSYNEQFF

v_call: TRBV5-1
d_call: .
clone_size: .
j_call: TRBJ1-4
cdr3_nt: TGCGCCAGCAGGCACACGTATCACTCACAGGGCTCGAATGAAAAACTGTTTTTT
cdr3_aa: CASRHTYHSQGSNEKLFF

v_call: TRBV5-4
d_call: .
clone_size: .
j_call: TRBJ2-5
cdr3_nt: TGTGCCAGCAGTCTTAAAGGCGGCTACCAAGAGACCCAGTACTTC
cdr3_aa: CASSLKGGYQETQYF

v_call: TRBV2
d_call: TRBD1
clone_size: .
j_call: TRBJ2-2
cdr3_nt: TGTGCCAGCAGTGAAGGGACAGGGCCCACCGGGGAGCTGTTTTTT
cdr3_aa: CASSEGTGPTGELFF

v_call: TRBV2
d_call: TRBD2
clone_size: .
j_call: TRBJ2-1
cdr3_nt: TGTGCCAGCAGTAGGCTAGCGGGGGCTCTCATCTCCTACAATGAGCAGTTCTTC
cdr3_aa: CASSRLAGALISYNEQFF

v_call: TRBV14
d_call: TRBD2
clone_size: .
j_call: TRBJ2-2
cdr3_nt: TGTGCCAGCAGCCAAGAAGCGGCGCGGGGGGGCCAAAGGACCGGGGAGCTGTTTTTT
cdr3_aa: CASSQEAARGGQRTGELFF

v_call: TRBV12-5
d_call: TRBD1
clone_size: few
j_call: TRBJ1-1
cdr3_nt: TGTGCTAGTGGACTGGGACAGGTGAACACTGAAGCTTTCTTT
cdr3_aa: CASGLGQVNTEAFF

v_call: TRBV6-5
d_call: TRBD1
clone_size: .
j_call: TRBJ1-1
cdr3_nt: TGTGCCAGCAGGGTAGCCCCCGGGACAGCATATGAAGCTTTCTTT
cdr3_aa: CASRVAPGTAYEAFF

v_call: TRBV5-6
d_call: .
clone_size: .
j_call: TRBJ1-1
cdr3_nt: TGTGCCAGCAGCTTGGCCGGAAGGGAGAGGAGGAACACTGAAGCTTTCTTT
cdr3_aa: CASSLAGRERRNTEAFF

v_call: TRBV27
d_call: .
clone_size: .
j_call: TRBJ2-5
cdr3_nt: TGTGCCAGCAGTTTACCAGGCGAGACCCAGTACTTC
cdr3_aa: CASSLPGETQYF

v_call: TRBV6-4
d_call: TRBD2
clone_size: .
j_call: TRBJ2-5
cdr3_nt: TGTGCCAGCAGGGGTTTGGGGATGGGGACTAGCGGGGGGCCTTGGGCCCAGTACTTC
cdr3_aa: CASRGLGMGTSGGPWAQYF

v_call: TRBV2
d_call: .
clone_size: .
j_call: TRBJ2-4
cdr3_nt: TGTGCCAGCAGTGTGGATTCGGGTTCCAGAGCCAAAAACATTCAGTACTTC
cdr3_aa: CASSVDSGSRAKNIQYF

v_call: TRBV20-1
d_call: .
clone_size: .
j_call: TRBJ1-1
cdr3_nt: TGCAGTGCTTACAGGGCCACTGAAGCTTTCTTT
cdr3_aa: CSAYRATEAFF

v_call: TRBV5-6
d_call: .
clone_size: .
j_call: TRBJ2-1
cdr3_nt: TGTGCCAGCAGGGCGGGGCATACCAATGAGCAGTTCTTC
cdr3_aa: CASRAGHTNEQFF

v_call: TRBV7-9
d_call: .
clone_size: .
j_call: TRBJ2-2
cdr3_nt: TGTGCCAGCAGCCCCACACGACAGCCAGCGAACACCGGGGAGCTGTTTTTT
cdr3_aa: CASSPTRQPANTGELFF

v_call: TRBV6-1
d_call: .
clone_size: .
j_call: TRBJ1-2
cdr3_nt: TGTGCCAGCAGGCTAGGTTGGGATGGCTACACCTTC
cdr3_aa: CASRLGWDGYTF

v_call: TRBV4-1
d_call: TRBD1
clone_size: .
j_call: TRBJ2-1
cdr3_nt: TGCGCCAGCAGCCAAGATAGGGACAGCCTGCAGTTCTTC
cdr3_aa: CASSQDRDSLQFF

v_call: TRBV5-1
d_call: .
clone_size: .
j_call: TRBJ2-1
cdr3_nt: TGCGCCAGCAGCTTGTTAATACAGGGAACCTACAATGAGCAGTTCTTC
cdr3_aa: CASSLLIQGTYNEQFF

v_call: TRBV29-1
d_call: .
clone_size: .
j_call: TRBJ2-7
cdr3_nt: TGCAGCGTCCCCGGACAGGGAGGGGGATTGGAGCAGTACTTC
cdr3_aa: CSVPGQGGGLEQYF

v_call: TRBV5-6
d_call: .
clone_size: .
j_call: TRBJ2-5
cdr3_nt: TGTGCCAGCAGATGGTCTAGCCAAGAGACCCAGTACTTC
cdr3_aa: CASRWSSQETQYF

v_call: TRBV6-5
d_call: .
clone_size: .
j_call: TRBJ2-7
cdr3_nt: TGTGCCAGCAGTTACCAGCAGGGCACCTACGAGCAGTACTTC
cdr3_aa: CASSYQQGTYEQYF

v_call: TRBV5-6
d_call: .
clone_size: .
j_call: TRBJ2-6
cdr3_nt: TGTGCCAGCAGCTTGCCGGGATGGTCCTCTGGGGCCAACGTCCTGACTTTC
cdr3_aa: CASSLPGWSSGANVLTF

v_call: TRBV25-1
d_call: .
clone_size: .
j_call: TRBJ1-2
cdr3_nt: TGTGCCAGCAGTGAAGGGCAGAACTATGGCTACACCTTC
cdr3_aa: CASSEGQNYGYTF

v_call: TRBV4-1
d_call: .
clone_size: .
j_call: TRBJ1-2
cdr3_nt: TGCGCCAGCAGCCAAGGCCAGGGTTATGGCTACACCTTC
cdr3_aa: CASSQGQGYGYTF

v_call: TRBV15
d_call: TRBD1
clone_size: .
j_call: TRBJ1-1
cdr3_nt: TGTGCCACCAGCAGGGGACAGGGCTACACTGAAGCTTTCTTT
cdr3_aa: CATSRGQGYTEAFF

v_call: TRBV19
d_call: .
clone_size: once
j_call: TRBJ2-3
cdr3_nt: TGTGCCAGTAGACAGGGTCTGAGCACAGATACGCAGTATTTT
cdr3_aa: CASRQGLSTDTQYF

v_call: TRBV6-5
d_call: TRBD1
clone_size: .
j_call: TRBJ1-2
cdr3_nt: TGTGCCAGCAGTTACTCGGGACAGACTAACTATGGCTACACCTTC
cdr3_aa: CASSYSGQTNYGYTF

v_call: TRBV23-1
d_call: TRBD1
clone_size: .
j_call: TRBJ1-3
cdr3_nt: TGCGCCAGCAGTTTTGGACAGGGATTGATTGGAAACACCATATATTTT
cdr3_aa: CASSFGQGLIGNTIYF

v_call: TRBV5-6
d_call: .
clone_size: .
j_call: TRBJ1-1
cdr3_nt: TGTGCCAGCAGCTTGAGTCCCCAGGCCGTCACTGAAGCTTTCTTT
cdr3_aa: CASSLSPQAVTEAFF